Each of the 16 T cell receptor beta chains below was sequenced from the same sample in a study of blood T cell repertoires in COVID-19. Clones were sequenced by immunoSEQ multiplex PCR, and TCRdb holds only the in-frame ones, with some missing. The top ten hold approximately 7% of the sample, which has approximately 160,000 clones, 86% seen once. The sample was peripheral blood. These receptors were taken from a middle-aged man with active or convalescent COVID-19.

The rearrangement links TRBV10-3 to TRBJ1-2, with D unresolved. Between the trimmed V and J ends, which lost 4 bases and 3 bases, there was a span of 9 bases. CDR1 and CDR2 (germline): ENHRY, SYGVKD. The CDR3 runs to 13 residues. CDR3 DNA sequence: TGTGCCATCAGTGTAGGGAGGGACTATGGCTACACCTTC. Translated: CAISVGRDYGYTF.

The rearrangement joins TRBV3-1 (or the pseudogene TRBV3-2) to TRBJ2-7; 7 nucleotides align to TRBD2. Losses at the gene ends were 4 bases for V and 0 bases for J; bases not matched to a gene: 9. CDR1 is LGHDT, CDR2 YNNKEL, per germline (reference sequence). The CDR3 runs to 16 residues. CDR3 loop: CASSPMGLLVSYEQYF. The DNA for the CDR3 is TGTGCCAGCAGCCCAATGGGACTACTTGTCTCCTACGAGCAGTACTTC.

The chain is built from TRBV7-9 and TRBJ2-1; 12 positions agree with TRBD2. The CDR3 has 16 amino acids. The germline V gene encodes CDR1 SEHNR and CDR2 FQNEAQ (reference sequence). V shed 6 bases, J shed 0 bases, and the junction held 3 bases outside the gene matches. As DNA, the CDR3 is TGTGCCAGCAGGGGACTAGCGGGCGCCTCCTACAATGAGCAGTTCTTC. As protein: CASRGLAGASYNEQFF.

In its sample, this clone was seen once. The CDR3 loop is CASSQDGWETQYF. The CDR3 DNA reads TGTGCCAGCAGCCAAGACGGGTGGGAGACCCAGTACTTC. This sequence joins TRBV4-2 and TRBJ2-5; D remains unclear. Germline V gene sequence: CDR1 LGHNA, CDR2 YNFKEQ. V was cut by 0 bases and J by 5 bases, with 7 bases left in between. The CDR3 contains 13 residues.

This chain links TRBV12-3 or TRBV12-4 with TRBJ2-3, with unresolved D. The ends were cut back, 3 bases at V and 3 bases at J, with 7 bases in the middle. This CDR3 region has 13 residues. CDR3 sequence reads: CASSFPTTDTQYF. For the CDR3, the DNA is TGTGCCAGCAGTTTCCCAACTACAGATACGCAGTATTTT.

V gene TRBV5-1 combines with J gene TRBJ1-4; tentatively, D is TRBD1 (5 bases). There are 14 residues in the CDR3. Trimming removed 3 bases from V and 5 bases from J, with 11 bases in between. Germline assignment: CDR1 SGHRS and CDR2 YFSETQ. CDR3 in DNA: TGCGCCAGCAGCTCCAGGGTTGGGAATGAAAAACTGTTTTTT. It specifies CASSSRVGNEKLFF.

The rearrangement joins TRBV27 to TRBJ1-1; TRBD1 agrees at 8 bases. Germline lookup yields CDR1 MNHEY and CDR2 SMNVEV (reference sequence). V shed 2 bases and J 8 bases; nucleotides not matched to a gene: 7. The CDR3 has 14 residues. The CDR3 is CASSLDRGRSEAFF. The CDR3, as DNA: TGTGCCAGCAGTTTAGACAGGGGTCGATCGGAAGCTTTCTTT.

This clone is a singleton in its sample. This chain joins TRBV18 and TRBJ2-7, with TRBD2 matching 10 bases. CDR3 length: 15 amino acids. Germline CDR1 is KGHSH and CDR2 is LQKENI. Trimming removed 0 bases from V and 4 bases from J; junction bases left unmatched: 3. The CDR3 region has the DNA TGTGCCAGCTCACCACCGTCACTAGCGGGATACGAGCAGTACTTC. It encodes CASSPPSLAGYEQYF. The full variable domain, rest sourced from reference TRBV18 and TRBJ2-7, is NAGVMQNPRHLVRRRGQEARLRCSPMKGHSHVYWYRQLPEEGLKFMVYLQKENIIDESGMPKERFSAEFPKEGPSILRIQQVVRGDSAAYFCASSPPSLAGYEQYFGPGTRLTVT.

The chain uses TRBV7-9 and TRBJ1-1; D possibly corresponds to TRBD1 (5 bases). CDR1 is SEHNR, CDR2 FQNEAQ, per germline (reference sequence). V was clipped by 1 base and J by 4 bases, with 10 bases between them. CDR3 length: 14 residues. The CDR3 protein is CASSLVAGITEAFF. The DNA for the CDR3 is TGTGCCAGCAGCTTAGTTGCAGGGATCACTGAAGCTTTCTTT.

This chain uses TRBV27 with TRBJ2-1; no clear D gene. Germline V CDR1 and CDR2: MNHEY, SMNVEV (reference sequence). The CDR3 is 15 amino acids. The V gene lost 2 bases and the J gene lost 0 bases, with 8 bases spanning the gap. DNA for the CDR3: TGTGCCAGCAGTTTAGCGCGGAGCTCCTACAATGAGCAGTTCTTC. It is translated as CASSLARSSYNEQFF.

The CDR3 bases are TGTGCCAGTAGTATGAGGCAGGGGAATCAGCCCCAGCATTTT. Amino acid sequence: CASSMRQGNQPQHF. The rearrangement joins TRBV19 to TRBJ1-5; weak D call: TRBD1 (6 bases). This CDR3 spans 14 amino acids. Trimming shortened V by 3 bases and J by 4 bases, and 10 bases separated the two germline ends. The germline gives CDR1 LNHDA, CDR2 SQIVND (reference sequence).

This CDR3 reads CASSGTGTEETQYF. DNA of the CDR3: TGTGCCAGCAGCGGAACCGGGACAGAAGAGACCCAGTACTTC. This chain connects TRBV5-5 to TRBJ2-5; 7 bases are shared with TRBD1. The CDR3 runs 14 residues. Unmatched junction bases numbered 6, after V lost 4 bases and J lost 3 bases. CDR1 is SGHKS, CDR2 YYEKEE, per germline (reference sequence).

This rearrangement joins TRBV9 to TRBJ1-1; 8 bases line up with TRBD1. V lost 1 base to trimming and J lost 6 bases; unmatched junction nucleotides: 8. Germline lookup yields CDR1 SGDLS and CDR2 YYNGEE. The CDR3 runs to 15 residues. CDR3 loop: CASSVHPDRASEAFF. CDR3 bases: TGTGCCAGCAGCGTACACCCGGACAGGGCATCTGAAGCTTTCTTT.

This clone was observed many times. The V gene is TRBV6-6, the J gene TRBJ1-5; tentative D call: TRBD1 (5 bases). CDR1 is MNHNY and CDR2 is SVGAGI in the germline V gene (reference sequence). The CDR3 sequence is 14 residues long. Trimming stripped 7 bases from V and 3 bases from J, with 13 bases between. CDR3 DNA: TGTGCCAGCACCCCACAGGTAGCCAATCAGCCCCAGCATTTT. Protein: CASTPQVANQPQHF.

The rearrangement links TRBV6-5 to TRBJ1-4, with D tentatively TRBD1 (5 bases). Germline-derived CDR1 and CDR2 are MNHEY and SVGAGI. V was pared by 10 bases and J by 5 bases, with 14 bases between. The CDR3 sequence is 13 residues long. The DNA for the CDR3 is TGTGCCACCCGGGGGGGGACCAATGAAAAACTGTTTTTT. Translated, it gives CATRGGTNEKLFF.

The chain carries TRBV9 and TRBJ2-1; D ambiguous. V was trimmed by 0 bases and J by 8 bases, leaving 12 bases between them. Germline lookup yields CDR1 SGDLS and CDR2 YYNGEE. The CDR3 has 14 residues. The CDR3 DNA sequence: TGTGCCAGCAGCGTAGCCCCCCGAGTCGATGAGCAGTTCTTC. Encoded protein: CASSVAPRVDEQFF. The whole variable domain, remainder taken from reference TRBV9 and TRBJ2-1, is DSGVTQTPKHLITATGQRVTLRCSPRSGDLSVYWYQQSLDQGLQFLIQYYNGEERAKGNILERFSAQQFPDLHSELNLSSLELGDSALYFCASSVAPRVDEQFFGPGTRLTVL.